Listed below are T cell receptor beta chains from one sample, sequenced in a study of regulatory T cells in long-lasting Graves disease. TCRdb re-analysed the multiplex PCR reads in MiXCR, keeping a single row per CDR3 protein. Of about 440,000 distinct CDR3 sequences listed, around 14% are singletons. These data also formed part of another study, on T cells in Graves' hyperthyroidism and ophthalmopathy.

The source was peripheral blood mononuclear cells (PBMCs), collected at new diagnosis, from a patient treated with antithyroid drugs. The receptor set was obtained from a woman in her thirties with Graves disease. Both conserved end residues are part of each CDR3. A D gene is named only where the DNA matches it firmly. A clone size is listed for some rows: how often the clone was seen (once, few, many), or a class if it is expanded.

len	j_gene	abundance	d_gene	v_gene	CDR3aa	CDR3nt
13	TRBJ1-1	few	.	TRBV11-2	CASSLVSYTGGFF	TGTGCCAGCAGCTTAGTTTCTTATACGGGAGGTTTCTTT
13	TRBJ1-1	.	.	TRBV29-1	CSVGLGKNTEAFF	TGCAGCGTTGGTCTAGGGAAGAACACTGAAGCTTTCTTT
14	TRBJ2-3	many	.	TRBV24-1	CATSQIGFADTQYF	TGTGCCACCAGTCAAATCGGGTTCGCAGATACGCAGTATTTT
13	TRBJ1-3	.	.	TRBV20-1	CSARLTSGNTIYF	TGCAGTGCTAGGTTAACCTCTGGAAACACCATATATTTT
15	TRBJ2-2	many	.	TRBV5-6	CASSLRMSGTGELFF	TGTGCCAGCAGCTTGCGCATGTCGGGAACCGGGGAGCTGTTTTTT
16	TRBJ1-6	few	TRBD1	TRBV12-3/TRBV12-4	CASSRTQGTGSSPLHF	TGTGCCAGCAGTAGAACCCAGGGGACAGGTAGTTCACCCCTCCACTTT
17	TRBJ2-3	many	TRBD2	TRBV28	CASSSPGVAGGSDTQYF	TGTGCCAGCAGTTCCCCAGGAGTAGCGGGAGGTTCAGATACGCAGTATTTT
14	TRBJ1-1	few	.	TRBV11-2	CASSFVGANTKAFF	TGTGCCAGCAGCTTCGTCGGGGCGAACACTAAAGCTTTCTTT
14	TRBJ2-3	many	.	TRBV20-1	CSAGGLTSTDTQYF	TGCAGTGCGGGGGGACTGACTAGCACAGATACGCAGTATTTT
19	TRBJ2-1	many	TRBD2	TRBV24-1	CATSDLRGNGGGSYNEQFF	TGTGCCACCAGTGATTTGAGAGGGAATGGGGGGGGCTCCTACAATGAGCAGTTCTTC
16	TRBJ2-3	.	TRBD2	TRBV19	CASSTHSGGSTDTQYF	TGTGCCAGTAGTACCCATAGCGGGGGGAGCACAGATACGCAGTATTTT
16	TRBJ2-5	.	.	TRBV7-9	CASSPVRKNRVETQYF	TGTGCCAGCAGTCCCGTGAGAAAGAATAGAGTGGAGACCCAGTACTTC
13	TRBJ1-2	once	.	TRBV5-1	CAGSLGTQHGYTF	TGCGCCGGCAGCCTCGGGACGCAGCATGGCTACACCTTC
16	TRBJ2-2	.	TRBD2	TRBV30	CAWSGSGRAGGGELFF	TGTGCCTGGAGTGGTAGCGGGAGGGCCGGGGGCGGGGAGCTGTTTTTT
14	TRBJ2-1	many	.	TRBV2	CASSEQTLRNEQFF	TGTGCCAGCAGTGAACAGACACTGAGGAATGAGCAGTTCTTC
17	TRBJ2-7	few	TRBD1	TRBV6-5	CASSYSIRTGEADEQYF	TGTGCCAGCAGTTACTCGATCCGGACAGGGGAAGCCGACGAGCAGTACTTC
16	TRBJ2-3	.	TRBD2	TRBV29-1	CSVEGWEGPSTDTQYF	TGCAGCGTTGAGGGGTGGGAGGGCCCCAGCACAGATACGCAGTATTTT
13	TRBJ2-2	few	.	TRBV27	CASSFRARGELFF	TGTGCCAGCAGTTTCCGGGCCAGGGGGGAGCTGTTTTTT
17	TRBJ2-3	.	TRBD2	TRBV18	CASSPLTSGTSTDTQYF	TGTGCCAGCTCACCTCTAACTAGCGGGACTAGCACAGATACGCAGTATTTT
16	TRBJ2-1	many	.	TRBV18	CASSPPGSGRNNEQFF	TGTGCCAGCTCACCACCGGGATCCGGGAGAAACAATGAGCAGTTCTTC
18	TRBJ1-1	few	.	TRBV5-1	CASSLGGLGGAGPTEAFF	TGCGCCAGCAGCTTGGGTGGGTTAGGGGGGGCGGGACCCACTGAAGCTTTCTTT
12	TRBJ2-7	many	.	TRBV7-2	CASSWSSYEQYF	TGTGCCAGCAGTTGGAGCTCCTACGAGCAGTACTTC
15	TRBJ2-1	many	TRBD2	TRBV2	CASYAPGLAGVEQFF	TGTGCCAGCTACGCGCCGGGACTAGCGGGAGTGGAGCAGTTCTTC
13	TRBJ2-5	once	.	TRBV20-1	CSARLDGGETQYF	TGCAGTGCTAGGTTAGACGGAGGGGAGACCCAGTACTTC
17	TRBJ2-7	.	TRBD2	TRBV20-1	CNARDRDRGRAPYEQYF	TGCAATGCTAGAGATCGTGACCGCGGGAGAGCCCCCTACGAGCAGTACTTC
14	TRBJ1-2	.	TRBD1	TRBV5-4	CASSFRTGNYGYTF	TGTGCCAGCAGCTTCCGGACAGGGAACTATGGCTACACCTTC
16	TRBJ1-2	.	.	TRBV18	CASSPLFGELNYGYTF	TGTGCCAGCTCACCACTTTTCGGGGAGTTAAACTATGGCTACACCTTC
13	TRBJ1-5	many	.	TRBV27	CASSLWFGQPQHF	TGTGCCAGCAGTTTATGGTTCGGTCAGCCCCAGCATTTT
13	TRBJ2-3	many	.	TRBV5-1	CASSPTTGDTQYF	TGCGCCAGCAGCCCAACGACGGGGGATACGCAGTATTTT
18	TRBJ2-2	few	TRBD2	TRBV20-1	CSARDDSGTSGGTGELFF	TGCAGTGCTAGAGACGACTCCGGGACTAGCGGGGGTACCGGGGAGCTGTTTTTT
14	TRBJ2-7	.	.	TRBV9	CASSTSGSVYEQYF	TGTGCCAGCAGCACGTCAGGGAGCGTCTACGAGCAGTACTTC
16	TRBJ2-1	many	TRBD2	TRBV28	CASSLTSGTLYNEQFF	TGTGCCAGCAGCCTGACTAGCGGGACACTCTACAATGAGCAGTTCTTC
15	TRBJ1-2	few	.	TRBV7-9	CASSLFNRDHYGYTF	TGTGCCAGCAGCTTGTTCAACAGGGACCACTATGGCTACACCTTC
12	TRBJ2-7	many	.	TRBV28	CASTPTGNEQYF	TGTGCCAGCACCCCCACAGGGAACGAGCAGTACTTC
16	TRBJ2-4	few	TRBD1	TRBV12-3/TRBV12-4	CASSLSWTGGKNIQYF	TGTGCCAGCAGTTTATCTTGGACAGGGGGGAAAAACATTCAGTACTTC
14	TRBJ1-3	.	.	TRBV19	CASSIRGTGNTIYF	TGTGCCAGTAGTATAAGGGGAACTGGAAACACCATATATTTT
13	TRBJ1-5	.	.	TRBV5-4	CASSLDGVRSQHF	TGTGCCAGCAGCTTGGACGGGGTTCGCTCCCAGCATTTT
13	TRBJ1-1	many	.	TRBV5-6	CASSFGTDTEAFF	TGTGCCAGCAGCTTTGGGACGGACACTGAAGCTTTCTTT
13	TRBJ2-1	many	TRBD2	TRBV3-1	CASSPGLALEQFF	TGTGCCAGCAGCCCGGGACTAGCGCTTGAGCAGTTCTTC
18	TRBJ2-6	.	.	TRBV9	CASSVGGGFASGANVLTF	TGTGCCAGCAGCGTAGGAGGAGGGTTTGCTTCAGGGGCCAACGTCCTGACTTTC
16	TRBJ1-5	few	TRBD1	TRBV2	CASSGGGGQGFQPQHF	TGTGCCAGCAGTGGGGGTGGGGGACAGGGATTTCAGCCCCAGCATTTT
13	TRBJ2-3	many	.	TRBV20-1	CSAKEGGTDTQYF	TGCAGTGCTAAAGAAGGGGGCACAGATACGCAGTATTTT
15	TRBJ2-7	many	TRBD1	TRBV11-2	CASTPTRQGRYEQYF	TGTGCCAGCACCCCTACTCGACAGGGGAGGTACGAGCAGTACTTC
17	TRBJ2-1	many	.	TRBV20-1	CSAPSIRTTNSYNEQFF	TGCAGTGCTCCTTCCATCAGGACTACAAACTCCTACAATGAGCAGTTCTTC
13	TRBJ1-2	.	.	TRBV7-9	CASSPQGVGGYTF	TGTGCCAGCAGCCCCCAAGGAGTTGGGGGCTACACCTTC
16	TRBJ2-1	many	TRBD2	TRBV3-1	CASSQAASGSANEQFF	TGTGCCAGCAGCCAAGCAGCTAGCGGGAGTGCCAATGAGCAGTTCTTC
18	TRBJ2-1	many	TRBD2	TRBV2	CASSVPLGTSGSGHEQFF	TGTGCCAGCAGTGTCCCCCTAGGGACTAGCGGGAGCGGTCATGAGCAGTTCTTC
14	TRBJ1-1	.	.	TRBV4-1	CASSQPRANTEAFF	TGCGCCAGCAGCCAACCCAGGGCGAACACTGAAGCTTTCTTT
15	TRBJ2-1	.	.	TRBV25-1	CASSEVPVRYNEQFF	TGTGCCAGCAGTGAGGTCCCCGTCCGGTACAATGAGCAGTTCTTC
14	TRBJ1-2	many	.	TRBV3-1	CASRPTTGGYGYTF	TGTGCCAGCAGACCGACGACAGGCGGGTATGGCTACACCTTC
14	TRBJ1-1	.	.	TRBV19	CASSYPGQNTEAFF	TGTGCCAGTAGTTACCCTGGGCAGAACACTGAAGCTTTCTTT
15	TRBJ2-5	many	TRBD2	TRBV7-3	CASSPAGLARETQYF	TGTGCCAGCAGCCCCGCGGGACTAGCTAGGGAGACCCAGTACTTC
15	TRBJ2-7	few	TRBD1	TRBV6-1	CASSLRDRVRYEQYF	TGTGCCAGCAGTCTCCGGGACAGGGTACGATACGAGCAGTACTTC
11	TRBJ1-2	many	TRBD1	TRBV12-3/TRBV12-4	CASSQTGGGTF	TGTGCCAGCAGTCAGACAGGGGGAGGGACCTTC